This T cell receptor beta chain was sequenced in a study of blood T cell repertoires in COVID-19. At the level of the study: T cells, B-cell-depleted T cells, or PBMCs supplied cDNA or gDNA.

Original data processing: Amplified reference gene primers provided the basis for estimating nucleated cell counts. Sequencing was performed with immunoSEQ multiplex PCR; in TCRdb, only in-frame clones are kept and a portion is missing. That table is the source of V, J and clone size, and D and trimming were worked out from the DNA. In the table there are 200,000 to 250,000 clones, about 90% of which are singletons. The sequence derives from a man between 25 and 39 years old who had recovered from COVID-19. Sequencing was done on a sample of PBMCs or T cells enriched from blood (not recorded which).

The CDR3 loop is CASSPFSGGSKETQYF. As DNA, the CDR3 is TGTGCCAGCAGCCCCTTTAGCGGGGGCTCAAAAGAGACCCAGTACTTC. The chain employs TRBV3-1 (or the pseudogene TRBV3-2) and TRBJ2-5; 9 bases align to TRBD2. CDR3 length: 16 amino acids. Trimming took 4 bases from V and 3 from J; bases not matched to a gene: 9. CDR1 and CDR2 (germline): LGHDT, YNNKEL (reference sequence).